The clone carrying this T cell receptor beta chain appeared many times. As yet, its antigen is unknown. This entry belongs to a study of neurological immune-mediated disorders. Study results and caveats: None of the CDR3 amino acid sequences of expanded clones recurred across subjects, suggesting private repertoires in all groups.

Synthesis of cDNA was accomplished via 5'RACE employing 10-nucleotide random UMIs. Sequencing runs each yielded over 190 million TCR-beta sequences from 15-18 subjects. TCRdb used MiXCR to reprocess the 5' RACE reads, holding one entry per CDR3 protein. The table lists approximately 36,000 distinct CDR3 sequences, over 12% of them singletons, with approximately 30% in the top ten. Germline-derived CDR1 and CDR2 are MNHEY and SVGEGT. Trimming left V 2 bases short and J 4 bases short, with 13 bases between. This CDR3 contains 15 residues. The chain carries TRBV6-2 or TRBV6-3 and TRBJ2-3, with D perhaps matching TRBD1 (6 bases). The TCR sequence derives from a woman between 50 and 59 years old with HTLV-1-associated myelopathy (HAM/TSP). The sequenced sample was PBMCs. The chain's CDR3 is CASSYGTGQSDTQYF. The CDR3 coding sequence is TGTGCCAGCAGTTACGGGACCGGACAGTCAGATACGCAGTATTTT.